A single T cell receptor (beta chain) is shown here with its context. As yet, its antigen is unknown. The junction departs from the called germline gene at one end, perhaps through a read error. In germline, CDR1 is MNHEY, CDR2 SVGAGI. The CDR3 extends over 14 amino acids. From genomic DNA, two-round multiplex PCR was used to amplify TCR beta CDR3. Round one of PCR was performed, and it used primers specific to each TRBV and TRBJ gene. TCRdb itself ran the multiplex PCR reads through MiXCR, one entry per CDR3 protein. The profile shows 8,500 to 13,000 distinct CDR3 sequences, roughly 50% of them singletons. The sample comes from a study of prognosis after radiotherapy for stage I lung cancer. Study-wide points: In patients who developed distant metastases, Shannon entropy measured after stereotactic body radiation therapy was lower, and baseline Shannon entropy was not associated with metastases.

Sequenced here: PBMCs, sampled before or after stereotactic body radiation therapy (not recorded which). The chain links TRBV6-5 to TRBJ2-7, with TRBD2 matching over 10 bases. This clonotype originated in a donor of 50 years or more with non-small cell lung cancer. The CDR3 loop reads CAISFPGTSDEQYF. The CDR3 nucleotides are TGTGCCATCAGTTTCCCCGGGACTAGCGACGAGCAATACTTC.